This T cell receptor (beta chain) was retrieved from a study of CD8 T cells in ankylosing spondylitis. This clonotype turned up a few times. Antigen unknown. Scientists made TCR beta libraries using quantitative 5'-RACE with molecular barcodes. TCRdb analysed the 5' RACE reads with MiXCR anew, one entry per CDR3 protein. This sample carries 250,000 or so distinct CDR3 sequences, around a tenth of them seen once, and the ten largest clones take 6% to 7.5%. The CDR3 covers 16 residues. Germline V gene data show CDR1 as SGHVS and CDR2 as FNYEAQ. V gave up 1 base and J gave up 0 bases, with 10 bases separating them. Findings and caveats of the study: Those disease-linked clones were CD8+; they were also relatively rare in peripheral blood. Significant enrichment of disease-linked clones was reportedly seen in matched ankylosing spondylitis synovial fluid. A motif in TCR beta, a set of about eight highly homologous variants, appeared characteristic of ankylosing spondylitis blood.

The origin of this receptor is a male donor with ankylosing spondylitis or in good health (not recorded which). The sample consisted of blood, either unsorted or a sorted T cell fraction (not recorded which). This chain connects TRBV7-6 to TRBJ2-1; tentatively, D is TRBD2 (6 bases). CDR3 nucleotides: TGTGCCAGCAGCTTAGTGGCGGGGCCCTCCTACAATGAGCAGTTCTTC. It specifies CASSLVAGPSYNEQFF.